This is a list of T cell receptor beta chains from one sample in a study of T cells after yellow fever vaccination. MiXCR, run by TCRdb on the 5' RACE reads, gives a single entry per CDR3 protein. The sample records over 110,000 distinct CDR3 sequences, more than 6% being singletons. Sequenced here: CD4+ T cells sorted from PBMCs, sampled 5 days after the yellow fever booster vaccination. The receptors were sampled from a man aged 25 to 45 who received the YFV17D yellow fever vaccine. Each CDR3 is given with its conserved first and last residue.

TRBV7-9	TRBJ2-2	CASRGLNTGELFF
TRBV7-2	TRBJ2-2	CATLGGAGELFF
TRBV6-6	TRBJ2-3	CASSRVGTDTQYF
TRBV5-1	TRBJ2-5	CASSLAGDAVLETQYF
TRBV5-1	TRBJ2-2	CASSTRGQGALNTGELFF
TRBV19	TRBJ2-1	CASSMAAYNEQFF
TRBV25-1	TRBJ1-2	CASSEGVTGGYGYTF
TRBV7-9	TRBJ1-5	CASSLGTGDQPQHF
TRBV7-2	TRBJ2-3	CASSTAEVGLTDTQYF
TRBV7-2	TRBJ2-7	CASRTSYEQYF
TRBV29-1	TRBJ2-2	CSVRDSYTGELFF
TRBV10-1	TRBJ2-7	CASSEYGLACEQYF
TRBV5-6	TRBJ2-1	CASRSGLAAHYRNNEQFF
TRBV12-3/TRBV12-4	TRBJ2-7	CASSMGDRLSPQQYF
TRBV23-1	TRBJ1-5	CASNWTAKYSNQPQHF
TRBV21-1	TRBJ2-1	CASSTAARGRFNEQFF